The 30 T cell receptor beta chains presented below share a single source sample, sequenced in a study of regulatory T cells in long-lasting Graves disease. Through Arm-PCR of CDR3 regions and iRepertoire HTBI primers, TCR beta libraries were built. MiXCR, run by TCRdb on the multiplex PCR reads, gives a single entry per CDR3 protein. Among about 400,000 distinct CDR3 sequences listed, approximately 15% were seen once. Documented time point: newly diagnosed GD, antithyroid drugs for less than 3 months. Scientists built the TCR library using RNA that was extracted from PBMCs. This sample also belongs to another study, concerning T cells in Graves' hyperthyroidism and ophthalmopathy.

The sample in question was peripheral blood mononuclear cells (PBMCs), obtained at new diagnosis, from a patient treated with antithyroid drugs. The source is a woman aged 40 to 50 with Graves disease.

This clonotype was seen ten or more times. The chain combines TRBV12-3 or TRBV12-4 with TRBJ2-1, with a tentative D call TRBD2 (6 bases). The CDR3 covers 15 residues. Trimming removed 6 bases from V and 2 bases from J, with 14 bases in between. The CDR3 is CASSALAGTYNEQFF. The CDR3 DNA reads as TGTGCCAGCAGCGCCTTGGCGGGGACCTACAATGAGCAGTTCTTC.

At least ten counts were recorded for this clonotype. The chain has TRBV28 and TRBJ2-1; 9 bases map to TRBD2. The V gene's germline CDR1 is MDHEN and CDR2 SYDVKM. The CDR3 is 14 amino acids. J lost 12 bases, V lost 2 bases, and 8 bases had no gene match. The CDR3 protein is CASSLGLAGVRQFF. CDR3 DNA sequence: TGTGCCAGCAGTTTAGGATTAGCGGGAGTGAGGCAGTTCTTC. Together with reference TRBV28 and TRBJ2-1, the CDR3 gives the full variable domain: DVKVTQSSRYLVKRTGEKVFLECVQDMDHENMFWYRQDPGLGLRLIYFSYDVKMKEKGDIPEGYSVSREKKERFSLILESASTNQTSMYLCASSLGLAGVRQFFGPGTRLTVL.

Many counts were recorded for this clonotype. The junction departs from germline at one end; a sequencing error may be responsible. The J gene is TRBJ2-5, the V gene TRBV28; D may be TRBD1 or TRBD2 (5 bases each). The CDR3 has 15 amino acids. The germline CDR1 and CDR2 sequences are MDHEN and SYDVKM. CDR3 amino acids: CASSPEPGRKLKPFF. CDR3 nucleotide sequence: TGTGCCAGCAGTCCAGAACCGGGACGCAAGCTGAAGCCATTCTTC.

CDR3 nucleotide sequence: TGTGCCAGCAGCTTAGACGGGACTGAAAATGAAAAACTGTTTTTT. It encodes CASSLDGTENEKLFF. The chain carries TRBV7-9 and TRBJ1-4; D perhaps matches TRBD1 (5 bases). Trimming shortened V by 1 base and J by 5 bases, and 11 bases separated the two germline ends. Looked up from germline, CDR1 is SEHNR and CDR2 is FQNEAQ (reference sequence). The CDR3 has 15 amino acids. Full variable domain (rest looked up from reference TRBV7-9 and TRBJ1-4): DTGVSQNPRHKITKRGQNVTFRCDPISEHNRLYWYRQTLGQGPEFLTYFQNEAQLEKSRLLSDRFSAERPKGSFSTLEIQRTEQGDSAMYLCASSLDGTENEKLFFGSGTQLSVL.

This clonotype came up many times. The chain employs TRBV6-2 or TRBV6-3 and TRBJ2-5, with 12 bases identical to TRBD2. Trimming cost V 4 bases and J 4 bases; bases outside gene matches: 16. This CDR3 contains 19 residues. Per germline, CDR1 MNHEY and CDR2 SVGEGT. CDR3 coding DNA: TGTGCCAGCAGTTCCACTCGCCACCGACTAGCGGGAGCGGGAGAGACCCAGTACTTC. Translated: CASSSTRHRLAGAGETQYF.

The chain joins TRBV6-1 to TRBJ1-3, with a possible D match to TRBD1 (5 bases). Germline CDR1 reads MNHNS; CDR2 reads SASEGT. CDR3 length equals 15 residues. V shed 6 bases and J shed 0 bases, with 12 bases lying between them. For the CDR3, the DNA is TGTGCCAGCAGCCTTAGGGGCAGCTCTGGAAACACCATATATTTT. Amino acids: CASSLRGSSGNTIYF.

This clonotype was detected only a few times. This rearrangement joins TRBV12-3 or TRBV12-4 to TRBJ2-3, with TRBD2 matching 10 bases. The CDR3 is 17 amino acids. V shed 6 bases and J 0 bases; nucleotides not matched to a gene: 9. Written as DNA, the CDR3 is TGTGCCAGCAGGAGACTAGCGGGCCCCCCTAGCACAGATACGCAGTATTTT. This translates into CASRRLAGPPSTDTQYF.

Many counts were recorded for this clonotype. The V gene is TRBV6-5, the J gene TRBJ1-1, with a tentative D call TRBD1 (5 bases). Looked up from germline, CDR1 is MNHEY and CDR2 is SVGAGI. Trimming shortened V by 0 bases and J by 4 bases, and 9 bases separated the two germline ends. This CDR3 is 14 amino acids long. CDR3 protein: CASSYSGDVTEAFF. The CDR3 DNA sequence: TGTGCCAGCAGTTACTCGGGGGATGTCACTGAAGCTTTCTTT.

Ten or more counts support this clonotype. The chain carries TRBV7-2 and TRBJ2-1, with 13 bases aligning to TRBD2. V dropped 5 bases and J dropped 2; count of bases not matched to a gene: 12. The CDR3 extends over 19 amino acids. The germline CDR1 and CDR2 sequences are SGHTA and FQGNSA. The CDR3 DNA reads TGTGCCAGCAGCCCAAGAAGGACTAGCGGGAGAGGGCCCTACAATGAGCAGTTCTTC. Its protein is CASSPRRTSGRGPYNEQFF.

The V call is TRBV4-3, the J call TRBJ2-1; no definite D call. The CDR3 extends over 16 amino acids. Deletions cut 4 bases from V and 2 bases from J, with 15 bases between. Looked up from germline, CDR1 is LGHNA and CDR2 is YSLEER. The CDR3 protein is CASSPGSGAPYNEQFF. For the CDR3, the DNA is TGCGCCAGCAGCCCCGGGTCCGGAGCGCCCTACAATGAGCAGTTCTTC.

J is TRBJ2-7 and V is TRBV5-1; possible D gene TRBD2, 6 bases. The germline V and J ends were trimmed by 1 base and 5 bases, with 10 bases remaining between them. Germline V gene data show CDR1 as SGHRS and CDR2 as YFSETQ. CDR3 length: 13 amino acids. CDR3 DNA: TGCGCCAGCAGCTTGCCCCAGCGGGACGAGCAGTACTTC. Its translation is CASSLPQRDEQYF.

This clonotype came up many times. The chain uses TRBV20-1 and TRBJ2-7, with TRBD2 identical over 9 bases. The CDR3 runs 15 residues. Germline lookup yields CDR1 DFQATT and CDR2 SNEGSKA (reference sequence). J was trimmed by 3 bases and V by 0 bases; bases with no gene match: 6. Written as DNA, the CDR3 is TGCAGTGCTAGAGAGCCTAGCGGGGCGATCTACGAGCAGTACTTC. It encodes CSAREPSGAIYEQYF.

In its sample, this clonotype was seen many times. The chain has TRBV13 and TRBJ2-5; 12 bases agree with TRBD2. The length of the CDR3 is 15 residues. The ends lost 5 bases at V and 5 bases at J; junction bases unmatched: 6. Germline values: CDR1 PRHDT, CDR2 FYEKMQ (reference sequence). In nucleotides, the CDR3 is TGTGCCAGCAGCCCTAGCGGGAGGGCCGAGGAGACCCAGTACTTC. Translating it yields CASSPSGRAEETQYF.

This rearrangement joins TRBV7-3 to TRBJ2-1; D gene unclear. Germline V gene lookup returns CDR1 SGHTA and CDR2 FQGTGA. The CDR3 has 14 amino acids. V was trimmed by 0 bases and J by 5 bases, leaving 8 bases between them. CDR3 bases: TGTGCCAGCAGCTTAACGTTTGGTAACAATGAGCAGTTCTTC. Encoded protein: CASSLTFGNNEQFF.

At least ten counts were recorded for this clonotype. J is TRBJ2-7 and V is TRBV10-3; D call uncertain. The CDR3 spans 12 residues. From germline, CDR1 is ENHRY and CDR2 SYGVKD. Trimming removed 8 bases from V and 3 bases from J, with 11 bases in between. CDR3 bases: TGTGCCATCCGAGGAGAGTTCTACGAGCAGTACTTC. The encoded protein is CAIRGEFYEQYF.

This clonotype was counted many times. This chain links TRBV6-1 with TRBJ2-5, with 7 positions matching TRBD1. CDR1 is MNHNS, CDR2 SASEGT, per germline. Trimming took 2 bases from V and 5 from J; bases not matched to a gene: 8. The CDR3 sequence is 15 residues long. The CDR3 protein is CASSERQGVVETQYF. CDR3 nucleotides: TGTGCCAGCAGTGAAAGGCAGGGGGTCGTGGAGACCCAGTACTTC.

This clonotype was observed at least ten times. The rearrangement links TRBV5-1 to TRBJ2-7, with D possibly matching TRBD2 (5 bases). Trimming cost V 1 base and J 6 bases, with 8 bases left between them. This CDR3 is built from 12 residues. Germline CDR1 reads SGHRS; CDR2 reads YFSETQ. Here the CDR3 DNA reads TGCGCCAGCAGCTTGCCGGGGTTCGAGCAGTACTTC. It codes for CASSLPGFEQYF.

The table lists this clonotype with many counts. The rearrangement uses TRBV6-1 and TRBJ1-5; D possibly corresponds to TRBD1 (5 bases). V lost 7 bases, J lost 0 bases, and 13 bases lay in between. This CDR3 is built from 15 residues. Germline loops: CDR1 MNHNS, CDR2 SASEGT. CDR3 coding DNA: TGTGCCAGCACCTTAACAGGCTATAGCAATCAGCCCCAGCATTTT. Encoded protein: CASTLTGYSNQPQHF.

This clonotype has ten or more counts. The chain combines TRBV27 with TRBJ2-3; a possible D gene is TRBD1 (5 bases). The CDR3 spans 14 residues. The germline CDR1 and CDR2 sequences are MNHEY and SMNVEV (reference sequence). Trimming stripped 3 bases from V and 1 base from J, with 8 bases between. CDR3 nucleotides: TGTGCCAGCAGTTTGCAGGGCCGCACAGATACGCAGTATTTT. It codes for CASSLQGRTDTQYF.

This clonotype came up many times. The chain combines TRBV18 with TRBJ2-1; D gene uncertain. Germline V CDR1 and CDR2: KGHSH, LQKENI. The CDR3 loop spans 13 amino acids. V was trimmed by 3 bases and J by 5 bases, leaving 8 bases between them. The CDR3 region is CASSPRLDNEQFF. CDR3 in DNA: TGTGCCAGCTCACCCCGCCTAGACAATGAGCAGTTCTTC.

This clonotype has a handful of counts. The chain links TRBV20-1 to TRBJ1-2; TRBD1 is a possible D gene (6 bases). Trimming left V 7 bases short and J 7 bases short, with 25 bases between. This CDR3 spans 15 amino acids. Germline loops: CDR1 DFQATT, CDR2 SNEGSKA (reference sequence). The CDR3 region has the DNA TGCAGTGTTACGAGGGGGGGGGACGATGAGAGTGGCTACACCTTC. It specifies CSVTRGGDDESGYTF.

The rearrangement joins TRBV5-5 to TRBJ1-3; D ambiguous. The germline V gene encodes CDR1 SGHKS and CDR2 YYEKEE (reference sequence). Trimming removed 4 bases from V and 2 bases from J, with 13 bases in between. The CDR3 has 15 amino acids. Here the CDR3 DNA reads TGTGCCAGCAGCCGGGTCCCCGTCCCTGGAAACACCATATATTTT. Protein product: CASSRVPVPGNTIYF.

This clonotype was counted a few times. The chain joins TRBV9 to TRBJ2-7, with D uncertain. The CDR3 sequence is 15 residues long. Germline V gene sequence: CDR1 SGDLS, CDR2 YYNGEE. Trimming took off 3 bases at V and 0 bases at J, with 13 bases between the two ends. The CDR3 protein is CASSAERFSSYEQYF. The CDR3 DNA reads as TGTGCCAGCAGCGCCGAACGGTTTAGCTCCTACGAGCAGTACTTC.

CDR3 in amino acids: CASSLTGTSGNEQFF. The CDR3 DNA reads as TGCGCCAGCAGCTTGACCGGGACGAGTGGAAATGAGCAGTTCTTC. J is TRBJ2-1 and V is TRBV4-1; D could derive from TRBD1 or TRBD2 (5 bases each). The CDR3 runs 15 residues. In germline, CDR1 is MGHRA, CDR2 YSYEKL. Trimming removed 5 bases at V and 7 bases at J, with 18 bases between.

DNA of the CDR3: TGCAGTGCTGAGAGGTGGGGGATCGATCAGCCCCAGCATTTT. This codes for CSAERWGIDQPQHF. The chain combines TRBV20-1 with TRBJ1-5; a possible D gene is TRBD1 (5 bases). The germline CDR1 and CDR2 sequences are DFQATT and SNEGSKA (reference sequence). V dropped 5 bases and J dropped 5 bases, with 16 bases sitting between them. This CDR3 has 14 amino acids.

The chain carries TRBV11-3 and TRBJ2-1; 11 bases fit TRBD2. With V trimmed by 4 bases and J by 1 base, 3 bases remained unmatched. The CDR3 consists of 16 residues. CDR1 and CDR2 (germline): SGHNT, YENEEA. CDR3 residues: CASSSLAGESYNEQFF. The CDR3 nucleotides read TGTGCCAGCAGCTCACTAGCGGGAGAATCCTACAATGAGCAGTTCTTC.

A remark on this clonotype: A single base separates this from a much larger clone, so it may be a read error. The CDR3 does not close with the conserved phenylalanine or tryptophan, likely indicating a read error. This rearrangement joins TRBV3-1 to TRBJ1-1, with no clear D. The CDR3 consists of 14 residues. Trimming took 1 base from V and 0 from J, leaving 6 bases between them. CDR1 and CDR2 from the germline V gene are LGHDT and YNNKEL (reference sequence). CDR3 DNA: TGTGCCAGCAGCCAAGGCAGCTTGAACACTGAAGCTTTCCTT. It codes for CASSQGSLNTEAFL.

This clonotype was recorded many times. The rearrangement links TRBV10-3 to TRBJ2-7; TRBD1 matches 9 bases. V gave up 7 bases and J gave up 4 bases; unmatched junction bases: 8. The CDR3 is made up of 14 amino acids. The germline V gene encodes CDR1 ENHRY and CDR2 SYGVKD. CDR3 sequence reads: CAINPGTGQYEQYF. The CDR3 nucleotides are TGTGCCATCAACCCCGGGACAGGGCAATACGAGCAGTACTTC.

This clonotype was seen many times. The CDR3 here is CATGTPARGSYEQYF. The CDR3 DNA reads as TGTGCCACCGGGACCCCAGCGCGAGGGTCCTACGAGCAGTACTTC. The chain is built from TRBV6-1 and TRBJ2-7; TRBD1 or TRBD2 may be the D gene (5 bases each). The germline V and J ends were trimmed by 10 bases and 1 base, with 20 bases remaining between them. This CDR3 has 15 amino acids. CDR1 and CDR2 (germline): MNHNS, SASEGT.

This clonotype was counted at least ten times. This chain joins TRBV28 and TRBJ2-7; D is possibly TRBD2 (6 bases). The CDR3 runs 15 residues. CDR1 and CDR2 (germline): MDHEN, SYDVKM. Between the trimmed V and J ends, which lost 5 bases and 4 bases, there was a span of 18 bases. This CDR3 reads CASSMTPGLLYEQYF. Here the CDR3 DNA reads TGTGCCAGCAGTATGACGCCGGGACTCCTATACGAGCAGTACTTC.